Below are 4 T cell receptor beta chains sequenced from a single sample in a study of Graves' ophthalmopathy and Graves' hyperthyroidism. RNA served as the template for amplifying TCR beta CDR3 regions. HTBI primers primed a first-round RT-PCR, and a second-round multiplex PCR followed. TCRdb re-called the multiplex PCR reads with MiXCR, one entry per CDR3 protein. The sample holds roughly 600,000 distinct CDR3 sequences, approximately 37% seen once. The specimen was peripheral blood or thyroid tissue (not recorded which). All receptors come from an adult man with Graves' hyperthyroidism.

This clonotype was observed a handful of times. V gene TRBV7-8 combines with J gene TRBJ2-7; D possibly matches TRBD1 or TRBD2 (5 bases each). V was cut by 4 bases and J by 3 bases, with 13 bases left in between. Germline V lookup: CDR1 SGHVS, CDR2 FQNEAQ. This CDR3 has 14 residues. This chain's CDR3 is CASSSRVGDYEQYF. The CDR3 DNA follows: TGTGCCAGCAGCTCGCGGGTAGGGGACTACGAGCAGTACTTC.

In its sample, this clonotype was seen a few times. V and J are TRBV12-3 or TRBV12-4 and TRBJ2-6; 7 nucleotides line up with TRBD1. The CDR3 length is 18 residues. The CDR3 coding sequence is TGTCTTCGCCAGGACCGGGACAGAGAGCCATCCGGGGCCAACGTCCTGACTTTC. This encodes CLRQDRDREPSGANVLTF.

The V gene is TRBV19, the J gene TRBJ2-2; either TRBD1 or TRBD2 may fit D (5 bases each). CDR3 size: 15 residues. Trimming left V 7 bases short and J 1 base short, with 13 bases between. Germline CDR1 is LNHDA and CDR2 is SQIVND (reference sequence). In DNA, the CDR3 is TGTGCCAGTATTCAAGGGACGGTGAACACCGGGGAGCTGTTTTTT. It yields the protein CASIQGTVNTGELFF.

This sequence joins TRBV6-6 and TRBJ1-4; D gene ambiguous. Germline V lookup: CDR1 MNHNY, CDR2 SVGAGI (reference sequence). The CDR3 is made up of 12 amino acids. Trimming pared 2 bases from V and 6 bases from J, leaving 4 bases between. CDR3 loop: CASSYEDEKLFF. Written as DNA, the CDR3 is TGTGCCAGCAGTTACGAGGATGAAAAACTGTTTTTT.